Listed below are T cell receptor beta chains from one sample, sequenced in a study of cytomegalovirus exposure and HLA in healthy donors. Here immunoSEQ multiplex PCR was the method, and the copy in TCRdb shows in-frame clones only, minus some. The sample records nearly 200,000 clones, around 87% being singletons. The sample taken for sequencing was PBMCs. The origin of the receptors is a man aged 30-40 years in good health and CMV-seronegative. Each CDR3 is given without its conserved first and last residue.

v_gene	j_gene	CDR3aa
TRBV11-2	TRBJ1-3	ASLGRPSGGNTIY
TRBV29-1	TRBJ1-1	SVRNDLNTEAF
TRBV6-1	TRBJ2-5	AGSGGVQETQY
TRBV30	TRBJ1-2	ACASTGLAKDYGYT
TRBV18	TRBJ1-2	ASSPRKGPANYGYT
TRBV18	TRBJ1-4	ASSPPGTAYNEKLF
TRBV11-2	TRBJ1-5	ASSLSSQQPQH
TRBV7-9	TRBJ2-7	ASSPPGGSGSYEQY
TRBV28	TRBJ1-1	ASRIGTGANTEAF
TRBV6-6	TRBJ2-1	ASSYRREGGNEQF
TRBV30	TRBJ2-7	AWKWGDRGRGEQY
TRBV9	TRBJ2-5	ASSLGQGLGEQY
TRBV6-1	TRBJ2-7	ASSRQGRAYEQY
TRBV11-2	TRBJ2-1	ASSPQAGAPYNEQF
TRBV28	TRBJ2-1	ASSLGGVLSNEQF
TRBV4-3	TRBJ2-3	ASSLSGSFTDTQY